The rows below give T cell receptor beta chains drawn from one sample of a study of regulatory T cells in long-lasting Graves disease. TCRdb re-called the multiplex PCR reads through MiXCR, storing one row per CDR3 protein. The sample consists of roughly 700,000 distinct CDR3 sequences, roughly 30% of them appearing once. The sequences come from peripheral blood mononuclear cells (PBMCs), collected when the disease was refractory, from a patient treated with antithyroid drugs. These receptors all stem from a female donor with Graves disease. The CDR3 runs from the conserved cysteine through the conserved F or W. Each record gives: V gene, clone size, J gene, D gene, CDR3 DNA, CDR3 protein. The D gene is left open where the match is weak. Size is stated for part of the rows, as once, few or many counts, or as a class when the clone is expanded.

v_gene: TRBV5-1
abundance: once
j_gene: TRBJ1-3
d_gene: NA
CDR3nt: TGCGCCAGCAGCCTGACTTCAGGGTCCTCTGGAAACACCATATATTTT
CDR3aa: CASSLTSGSSGNTIYF

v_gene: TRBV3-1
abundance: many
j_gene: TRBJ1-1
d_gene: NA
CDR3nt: TGTGCCAGCATCTCACCTGCTGAATACAAAGGGGCAGGGGACACTGAAGCTTTCTTT
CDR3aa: CASISPAEYKGAGDTEAFF

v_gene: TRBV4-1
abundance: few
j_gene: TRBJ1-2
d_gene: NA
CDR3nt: TGCGCCAGCAGCCTTCCCCCCGGGAGCCCCTATGGCTACACCTTC
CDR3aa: CASSLPPGSPYGYTF

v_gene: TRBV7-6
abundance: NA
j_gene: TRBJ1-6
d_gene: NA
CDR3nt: TGTGCCAGCAGCCCCCGGCCAGTAAATTCACCCCTCCACTTT
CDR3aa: CASSPRPVNSPLHF

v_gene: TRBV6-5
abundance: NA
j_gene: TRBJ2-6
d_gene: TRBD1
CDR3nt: TGTGCCAGCAGTTACTTGACAGGGACTGGGGCCAACGTCCTGACTTTC
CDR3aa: CASSYLTGTGANVLTF

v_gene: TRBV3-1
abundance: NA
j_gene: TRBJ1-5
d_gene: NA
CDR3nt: TGTGCCAGCAGCCAGGGGGATACCATTAGCAATCAGCCCCAGCATTTT
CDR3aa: CASSQGDTISNQPQHF

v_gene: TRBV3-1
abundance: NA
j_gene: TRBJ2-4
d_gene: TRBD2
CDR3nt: TGTGCCAGCAGCCAATGGGGTGGGAGCGGGGGAGCCAAAAACATTCAGTACTTC
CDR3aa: CASSQWGGSGGAKNIQYF

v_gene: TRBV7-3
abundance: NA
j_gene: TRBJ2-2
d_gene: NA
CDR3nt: TGTGCCAGCAGCCCGCGCGGTGGGGTCACGAACACCGGGGAGCTGTTTTTT
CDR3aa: CASSPRGGVTNTGELFF

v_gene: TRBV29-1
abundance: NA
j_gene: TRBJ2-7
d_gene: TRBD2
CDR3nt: TGCAGCGTGAAACTAGCGGCCTACGAGCAGTACTTC
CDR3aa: CSVKLAAYEQYF

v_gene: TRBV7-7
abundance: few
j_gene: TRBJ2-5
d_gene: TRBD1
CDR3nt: TGTGCCAGCAGCTTACAGACAGGGAACCAAGAGACCCAGTACTTC
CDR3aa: CASSLQTGNQETQYF

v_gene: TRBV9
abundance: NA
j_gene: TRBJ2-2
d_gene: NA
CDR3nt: TGTGCCAGCAGCGTAGGATCGGGAGAGAACGGGGAGCTGTTTTTT
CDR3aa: CASSVGSGENGELFF

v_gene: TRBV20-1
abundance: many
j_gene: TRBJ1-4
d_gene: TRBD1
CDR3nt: TGCAGTGCTAGCCTACAGGGGCCTGTAGAAAAACTGTTTTTT
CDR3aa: CSASLQGPVEKLFF

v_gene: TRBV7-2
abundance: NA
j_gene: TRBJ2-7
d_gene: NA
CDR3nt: TGTGCCAGCAGCTTAGGCCGCGGGGGCGCGAGGGAGCAGTACTTC
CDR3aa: CASSLGRGGAREQYF

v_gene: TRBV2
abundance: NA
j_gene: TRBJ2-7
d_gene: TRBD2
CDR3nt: TGTGCCAGCAGTGAAACGGGAGCGGGAGGGAGAAACGAGCAGTACTTC
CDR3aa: CASSETGAGGRNEQYF

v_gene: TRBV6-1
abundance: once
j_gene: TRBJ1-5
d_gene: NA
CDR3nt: TGTGCCAGCAGTGACGGGTGGGCTAATCAGCCCCAGCATTTT
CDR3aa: CASSDGWANQPQHF

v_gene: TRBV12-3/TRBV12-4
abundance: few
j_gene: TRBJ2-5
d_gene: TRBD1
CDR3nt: TGTGCCAGCAGTTACTCAGGGGGCACGGGGGAGACCCAGTACTTC
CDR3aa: CASSYSGGTGETQYF

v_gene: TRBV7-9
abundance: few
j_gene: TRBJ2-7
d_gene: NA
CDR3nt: TGTGCCAGCAGCTTAGCGTCTAGCGCCTCCTACGAGCAGTACTTC
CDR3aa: CASSLASSASYEQYF

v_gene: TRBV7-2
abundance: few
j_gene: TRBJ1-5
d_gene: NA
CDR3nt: TGTGCCAGCAGCTTAGATAAGGGTCTAGTTCAGCCCCAGCATTTT
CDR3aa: CASSLDKGLVQPQHF

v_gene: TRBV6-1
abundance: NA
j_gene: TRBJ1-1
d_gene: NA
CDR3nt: TGTGCCAGCATCAAAGTAGGTATCGCTGAAGCTTTCTTT
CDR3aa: CASIKVGIAEAFF

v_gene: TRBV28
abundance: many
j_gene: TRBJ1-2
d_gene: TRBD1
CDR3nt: TGTGCCAGCAGTTCCCAGGACAGGAGCTATGGCTACACCTTC
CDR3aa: CASSSQDRSYGYTF

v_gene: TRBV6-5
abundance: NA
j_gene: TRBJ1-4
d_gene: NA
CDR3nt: TGTGCCAGCAGTTACTTAAATACAATAGGAGAAAAACTGTTTTTT
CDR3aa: CASSYLNTIGEKLFF

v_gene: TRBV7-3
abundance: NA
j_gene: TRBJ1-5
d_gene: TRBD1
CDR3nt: TGTGCCAGCAGCTCCGACAGGGGGCCGGGTCAGCCCCAGCATTTT
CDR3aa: CASSSDRGPGQPQHF

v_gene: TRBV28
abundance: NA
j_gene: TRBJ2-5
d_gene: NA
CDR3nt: TGTGCCAGCAGTTTCACGGGAGCCTTGGGGAAGACCCAGTACTTC
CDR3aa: CASSFTGALGKTQYF

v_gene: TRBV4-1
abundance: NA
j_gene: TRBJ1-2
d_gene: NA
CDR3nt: TGCGCCAGCAGCCACAGCTATGGCTACACCTTC
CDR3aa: CASSHSYGYTF

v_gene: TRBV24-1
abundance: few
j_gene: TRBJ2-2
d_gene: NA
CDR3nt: TGTGCCACCAGTGATAGTGGGGTCGGGGAGCTGTTTTTT
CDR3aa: CATSDSGVGELFF

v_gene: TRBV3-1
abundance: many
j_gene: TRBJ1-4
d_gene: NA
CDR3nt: TGTGCCAGCAGCCAAGTACGTCCAGGGGTGGTTGAAAAACTGTTTTTT
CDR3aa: CASSQVRPGVVEKLFF

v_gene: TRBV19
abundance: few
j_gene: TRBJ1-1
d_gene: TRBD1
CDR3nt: TGTGCCAGTAAGACAGGGAGAAAGAACACTGAAGCTTTCTTT
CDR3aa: CASKTGRKNTEAFF

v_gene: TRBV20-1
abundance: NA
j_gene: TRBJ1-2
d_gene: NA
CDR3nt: TGCAGTGCTAGACAACCGGCTAACTATGGCTACACCTTC
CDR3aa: CSARQPANYGYTF

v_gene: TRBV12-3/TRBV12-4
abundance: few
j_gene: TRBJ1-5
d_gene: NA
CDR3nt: TGTGCCAGCAGTTTGAAAGGGGAGGATCAGCCCCAGCATTTT
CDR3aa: CASSLKGEDQPQHF

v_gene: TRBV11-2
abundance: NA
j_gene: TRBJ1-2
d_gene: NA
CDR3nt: TGTGCCAGCAGCTTATCTGCGGACCTTCGGGGCTACACCTTC
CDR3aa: CASSLSADLRGYTF

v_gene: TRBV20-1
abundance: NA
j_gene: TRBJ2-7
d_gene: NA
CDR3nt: TGCAGTGCGACTGTCCGGGATCCCAACCACGAGCAGTACTTC
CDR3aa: CSATVRDPNHEQYF

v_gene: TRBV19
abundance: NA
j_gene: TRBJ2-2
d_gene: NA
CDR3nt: TGTGCCAGTAGTATCTTAACAGCGAACACCGGGGAGCTGTTTTTT
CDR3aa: CASSILTANTGELFF

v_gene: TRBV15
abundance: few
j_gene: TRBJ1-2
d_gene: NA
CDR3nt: TGTGCCACCAGCAGAGACAGGGACTATGGCTACACCTTC
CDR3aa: CATSRDRDYGYTF

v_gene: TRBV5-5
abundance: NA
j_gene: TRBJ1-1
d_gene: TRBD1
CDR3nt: TGTGCCAGCAGCCGGGACAGCCATTTTGAAGCTTTCTTT
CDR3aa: CASSRDSHFEAFF

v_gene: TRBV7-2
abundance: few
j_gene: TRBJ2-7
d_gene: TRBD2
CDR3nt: TGTGCCAGCAGACCACTAGCGCAGTACGAGCAGTACTTC
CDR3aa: CASRPLAQYEQYF

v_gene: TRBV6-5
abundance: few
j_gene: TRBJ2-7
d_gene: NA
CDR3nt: TGTGCCAGCAGTTACTCCCGCTACGAGCAGTACTTC
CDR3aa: CASSYSRYEQYF

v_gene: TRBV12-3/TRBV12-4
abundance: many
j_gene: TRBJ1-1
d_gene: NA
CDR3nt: TGTGCCAGCAGCTGGGGACAGAACACTGAAGCTTTCTTT
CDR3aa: CASSWGQNTEAFF

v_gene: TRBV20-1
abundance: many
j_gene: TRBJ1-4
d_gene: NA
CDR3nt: TGCAGTGCCCAAGAGGGGGTGGTTGAAAAACTGTTTTTT
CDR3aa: CSAQEGVVEKLFF

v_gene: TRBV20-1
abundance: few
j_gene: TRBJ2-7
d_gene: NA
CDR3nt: TGCAGTGCTAGTGGGGACGAAACCTACGAGCAGTACTTC
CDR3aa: CSASGDETYEQYF

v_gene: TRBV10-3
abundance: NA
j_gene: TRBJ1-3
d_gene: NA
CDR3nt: TGTGCCATCAGTGAAAAGGACGTCAAAGGAAACACCATATATTTT
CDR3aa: CAISEKDVKGNTIYF